Shown below are 18 T cell receptor beta chains from a single sample sequenced in a study of OX40 agonist ivuxolimab in advanced cancers. Clones were read by immunoSEQ multiplex PCR, and TCRdb kept only the in-frame ones, dropping some. Of tens of thousands of clones in the sample, just over 85% were seen once. Sequenced material: CD4+ or CD8+ T cells sorted from blood, taken in a trial of the OX40 agonist ivuxolimab. The receptor set was obtained from an adult with an advanced solid tumor such as melanoma, head and neck, liver or kidney cancer.

The genes are TRBV7-2 and TRBJ2-1; the D call may be TRBD1 or TRBD2 (6 bases each). V lost 4 bases and J 10 bases, leaving 14 bases between the germline ends. Germline-derived CDR1 and CDR2 are SGHTA and FQGNSA. The CDR3 contains 13 residues. CDR3 DNA sequence: TGTGCCAGCAGCTCCCCTCCGGGGGCCGAGCAGTTCTTC. Encoded protein: CASSSPPGAEQFF.

To note about this clone: Other nucleotide sequences from this sample produce the same CDR3. The rearrangement uses TRBV18 and TRBJ1-1; D is unclear. With 3 bases removed from V and 2 bases from J, the gap between germline ends came to 7 bases. From germline, CDR1 is KGHSH and CDR2 LQKENI. The CDR3 is 13 amino acids. In DNA, the CDR3 is TGTGCCAGCTCACCGGGCGGAAACACTGAAGCTTTCTTT. Translating it yields CASSPGGNTEAFF.

The genes are TRBV5-8 and TRBJ2-3, with TRBD1 identical over 8 bases. The CDR3 contains 15 residues. Germline V CDR1 and CDR2: SGHTS, YDEGEE. V trimming: 2 bases; J trimming: 2 bases; junction bases outside the gene matches: 4. In nucleotides, the CDR3 is TGTGCCAGCAGCTTCTGGACAGGGAACACAGATACGCAGTATTTT. It translates to CASSFWTGNTDTQYF.

The CDR3 DNA reads as TGCGCCAGCAGTAGGGTTCCGGGACGGGGGAACACTGAAGCTTTCTTT. Amino acids: CASSRVPGRGNTEAFF. This chain joins TRBV5-1 and TRBJ1-1, with D possibly matching TRBD1 (5 bases). The CDR3 is 16 amino acids. CDR1 is SGHRS and CDR2 is YFSETQ in the germline V gene. Trimming shortened V by 5 bases and J by 1 base, and 18 bases separated the two germline ends.

This clone was observed once. This chain uses TRBV5-8 with TRBJ2-7; 10 bases are a match to TRBD1. J was trimmed by 2 bases and V by 4 bases; bases with no gene match: 6. Germline V gives CDR1 SGHTS, CDR2 YDEGEE. This CDR3 contains 15 residues. The CDR3 nucleotides read TGTGCCAGCAGCCAAGGGACAGGGGTCGCCTACGAGCAGTACTTC. Protein: CASSQGTGVAYEQYF.

The rearrangement links TRBV27 to TRBJ1-2; the match to TRBD1 covers 10 bases. Germline trimming cut 2 bases from V and 8 bases from J; bases unmatched to any gene: 8. This CDR3 comprises 15 residues. Germline CDR1 is MNHEY and CDR2 is SMNVEV (reference sequence). The CDR3 spells CASSLNRQGALGYTF. The CDR3 region has the DNA TGTGCCAGCAGTTTAAACCGACAGGGGGCCTTAGGCTACACCTTC.

The CDR3 protein is CASSSRNEQFF. The CDR3 DNA reads TGTGCCAGCAGCTCCCGCAATGAGCAGTTCTTC. The chain employs TRBV9 and TRBJ2-1; no clear D gene. The CDR3 contains 11 residues. Deletions cut 4 bases from V and 6 bases from J, with 5 bases between. Looked up from germline, CDR1 is SGDLS and CDR2 is YYNGEE.

This clone was counted between two and nine times. This chain uses TRBV7-9 with TRBJ1-2; D may be TRBD1 (5 bases). The germline V gene has CDR1 SEHNR and CDR2 FQNEAQ (reference sequence). V gave up 1 base and J gave up 8 bases, with 8 bases separating them. This CDR3 has 12 amino acids. DNA for the CDR3: TGTGCCAGCAGCTTAGTAGGGGTCGGCTACACCTTC. Amino acids: CASSLVGVGYTF. The entire variable domain, with the rest obtained from reference TRBV7-9 and TRBJ1-2, is as follows: DTGVSQNPRHKITKRGQNVTFRCDPISEHNRLYWYRQTLGQGPEFLTYFQNEAQLEKSRLLSDRFSAERPKGSFSTLEIQRTEQGDSAMYLCASSLVGVGYTFGSGTRLTVV.

This chain uses TRBV5-8 with TRBJ2-3; D gene unclear. Germline-derived CDR1 and CDR2 are SGHTS and YDEGEE. V was clipped by 2 bases and J by 0 bases, with 10 bases between them. This CDR3 comprises 15 residues. The CDR3 sequence: CASSFGWASTDTQYF. The CDR3 region has the DNA TGTGCCAGCAGCTTCGGCTGGGCTAGCACAGATACGCAGTATTTT.

The CDR3 bases are TGCGCCAGCAGCCCCGGACAGGGGGCGTGGACTGAAGCTTTCTTT. This codes for CASSPGQGAWTEAFF. The chain uses TRBV5-1 and TRBJ1-1, with 11 bases that match TRBD1. Germline CDR1 and CDR2: SGHRS and YFSETQ. The CDR3 runs 15 residues. The junction had 7 bases not matched to a gene; V was cut back by 4 bases and J by 5 bases.

This sequence joins TRBV29-1 and TRBJ2-2; weak D call: TRBD2 (6 bases). Germline assignment: CDR1 SQVTM and CDR2 ANQGSEA. The length of the CDR3 is 14 residues. V lost 6 bases and J 4 bases, leaving 15 bases between the germline ends. The CDR3: CSVRRGTGTGELFF. The DNA for the CDR3 is TGCAGCGTCAGACGGGGGACTGGCACCGGGGAGCTGTTTTTT.

In its sample, this clone was seen a few times. The rearrangement joins TRBV15 to TRBJ2-7; 8 bases fit TRBD1. The CDR3 extends over 13 amino acids. Looked up from germline, CDR1 is LNHNV and CDR2 is YYDKDF (reference sequence). J was trimmed by 6 bases and V by 1 base; bases with no gene match: 2. CDR3 coding DNA: TGTGCCACCAGCAGAGCGGACAGGGTCGAGCAGTACTTC. Encoded protein: CATSRADRVEQYF. Full variable domain (missing parts from reference TRBV15 and TRBJ2-7): DAMVIQNPRYQVTQFGKPVTLSCSQTLNHNVMYWYQQKSSQAPKLLFHYYDKDFNNEADTPDNFQSRRPNTSFCFLDIRSPGLGDTAMYLCATSRADRVEQYFGPGTRLTVT.

The rearrangement links TRBV30 to TRBJ1-3; D uncertain. The CDR3 sequence is 14 residues long. V was cut by 4 bases and J by 7 bases, with 17 bases left in between. CDR1 GTSNPN and CDR2 SVGIG come from the germline V gene (reference sequence). The CDR3 sequence is CAWKAWGKDNTIYF. CDR3 bases: TGTGCCTGGAAGGCATGGGGAAAGGATAACACCATATATTTT.

This rearrangement joins TRBV4-1 to TRBJ1-1; 7 positions agree with TRBD1. The CDR3 has 17 residues. J was trimmed by 1 base and V by 4 bases; bases with no gene match: 12. CDR1 is MGHRA and CDR2 is YSYEKL in the germline V gene. CDR3 residues: CASSLGPPTGENTEAFF. DNA of the CDR3: TGCGCCAGCAGCCTGGGCCCCCCCACAGGGGAGAACACTGAAGCTTTCTTT.

The chain carries TRBV12-5 and TRBJ2-3; D is uncertain. Trimming pared 1 base from V and 7 bases from J, leaving 3 bases between. The germline CDR1 and CDR2 sequences are LGHNT and FRNRAP. This CDR3 contains 11 residues. CDR3 protein: CASGLDYTQYF. The CDR3 region has the DNA TGTGCTAGTGGTTTGGACTATACGCAGTATTTT.

V and J are TRBV2 and TRBJ1-5; 12 positions agree with TRBD1. Germline lookup yields CDR1 SNHLY and CDR2 FYNNEI. V lost 7 bases, J lost 7 bases, and 5 bases stayed unmatched. The CDR3 runs 14 residues. The CDR3 spells CASTGTGGTQPQHF. The CDR3 region has the DNA TGTGCCAGCACCGGGACAGGGGGCACGCAGCCCCAGCATTTT. Full variable domain (remainder filled in from reference TRBV2 and TRBJ1-5): EPEVTQTPSHQVTQMGQEVILRCVPISNHLYFYWYRQILGQKVEFLVSFYNNEISEKSEIFDDQFSVERPDGSNFTLKIRSTKLEDSAMYFCASTGTGGTQPQHFGDGTRLSIL.

The chain combines TRBV10-3 with TRBJ1-4; possibly TRBD1 for D (6 bases). The CDR3 totals 15 residues. Per germline, CDR1 ENHRY and CDR2 SYGVKD. V was shortened by 0 bases and J by 8 bases, with 13 bases between the two germline ends. CDR3 DNA: TGTGCCATCAGTGAGTCCGGACAGCGAGGGGAAAAACTGTTTTTT. Translation: CAISESGQRGEKLFF.

The chain recombines TRBV5-1 with TRBJ1-2; D possibly corresponds to TRBD1 (5 bases). The CDR3 consists of 16 residues. Germline V CDR1 and CDR2: SGHRS, YFSETQ. V was trimmed by 4 bases and J by 2 bases, leaving 18 bases between them. The CDR3 region is CASSRAGDSSNYGYTF. CDR3 bases: TGCGCCAGCAGCCGTGCCGGGGACTCCTCAAACTATGGCTACACCTTC.